One and the same sample provided the 28 T cell receptor beta chains below, sequenced in a study of shared clonotypes between healthy human individuals. TCRdb keeps only in-frame clones here, not all; method: immunoSEQ multiplex PCR. The data show about 600,000 clones, with 98% seen just once and approximately 0.3% held by the top ten. In the naive CD8 group, cells lacked CD45RO and were positively selected for CCR7, so terminally differentiated effector memory CD45RA+ cells were left out. The source material was naive CD8+ T cells sorted from blood. These receptors originate from a young man in good health.

This chain joins TRBV11-2 and TRBJ2-7; 12 bases align to TRBD2. Trimming cost V 4 bases and J 5 bases; bases outside gene matches: 9. This CDR3 contains 16 residues. Germline CDR1 and CDR2: SGHAT and FQNNGV. Here the CDR3 reads CASSYTSGRTIDEQYF. In DNA form, the CDR3 reads TGTGCCAGCAGCTACACTAGCGGGAGGACTATTGACGAGCAGTACTTC.

The chain uses TRBV27 and TRBJ2-5; D remains unclear. The germline CDR1 and CDR2 sequences are MNHEY and SMNVEV (reference sequence). V gave up 3 bases and J gave up 0 bases, with 5 bases separating them. The CDR3 length is 13 residues. CDR3 amino acids: CASSFQDQETQYF. Written as DNA, the CDR3 is TGTGCCAGCAGTTTCCAAGACCAAGAGACCCAGTACTTC.

The genes are TRBV4-1 and TRBJ2-7; TRBD2 might be the D (7 bases). Trimming stripped 1 base from V and 2 bases from J, with 24 bases between. From germline, CDR1 is MGHRA and CDR2 YSYEKL. This CDR3 has 19 amino acids. CDR3 nucleotides: TGCGCCAGCAGCCAAGTCAGCGTCCACACGGGGGGCCTTACCTACGAGCAGTACTTC. Translating it yields CASSQVSVHTGGLTYEQYF.

The chain combines TRBV5-5 with TRBJ2-1, with 8 bases fitting TRBD2. J was trimmed by 0 bases and V by 4 bases; bases with no gene match: 6. This CDR3 contains 16 residues. Germline V gives CDR1 SGHKS, CDR2 YYEKEE (reference sequence). CDR3 nucleotide sequence: TGTGCCAGCAGCAAAGGACTAGCCCACTCCTACAATGAGCAGTTCTTC. This translates into CASSKGLAHSYNEQFF.

CDR3 loop: CASSPTPNQPQHF. The CDR3 DNA reads TGTGCCAGCAGCCCAACTCCAAATCAGCCCCAGCATTTT. The V gene is TRBV5-6, the J gene TRBJ1-5; D remains unclear. The CDR3 has 13 amino acids. Trimming shortened V by 4 bases and J by 4 bases, and 9 bases separated the two germline ends. In germline, CDR1 is SGHDT, CDR2 YYEEEE.

The chain has TRBV11-2 and TRBJ2-7, with 7 bases matching TRBD1. This CDR3 contains 19 residues. The germline V gene has CDR1 SGHAT and CDR2 FQNNGV. V trimming: 1 base; J trimming: 4 bases; junction bases outside the gene matches: 19. CDR3 amino acids: CASSLVAGAGGIGQYEQYF. The CDR3 nucleotides are TGTGCCAGCAGCTTAGTAGCAGGGGCAGGGGGTATTGGGCAATACGAGCAGTACTTC.

The CDR3 DNA is TGCGCCAGCAGAAACGGACTAGCGGGCACAGATACGCAGTATTTT. Encoded protein: CASRNGLAGTDTQYF. The chain couples TRBV5-1 to TRBJ2-3, with 10 bases aligning to TRBD2. This CDR3 is built from 15 residues. V was pared by 5 bases and J by 1 base, with 4 bases of the junction left unmatched. Germline V CDR1 and CDR2: SGHRS, YFSETQ.

The rearrangement uses TRBV7-2 and TRBJ2-7; D not certain. The CDR3 runs to 14 residues. V lost 5 bases and J lost 2, with 13 bases in between. Looked up from germline, CDR1 is SGHTA and CDR2 is FQGNSA. The CDR3 bases are TGTGCCAGCAGCACCTACGGCGTGACCTACGAGCAGTACTTC. This sequence encodes CASSTYGVTYEQYF.

The rearrangement joins TRBV9 to TRBJ1-1; 9 positions agree with TRBD1. The CDR3 runs 17 residues. Germline V gene lookup returns CDR1 SGDLS and CDR2 YYNGEE. V was pared by 0 bases and J by 4 bases, with 10 bases of the junction left unmatched. CDR3 region: CASSVGVPDRGPTEAFF. CDR3 sequence (DNA): TGTGCCAGCAGCGTAGGAGTTCCGGACAGGGGCCCCACTGAAGCTTTCTTT.

V is TRBV27 and J is TRBJ1-5; 12 bases line up with TRBD1. The J segment lost 7 bases and the V segment lost 5 bases, leaving 9 bases of the junction unmatched. This CDR3 spans 16 amino acids. Germline V gives CDR1 MNHEY, CDR2 SMNVEV (reference sequence). The CDR3 sequence is CASSPTGTGGAQPQHF. The CDR3 bases are TGTGCCAGCAGTCCCACCGGGACAGGGGGCGCACAGCCCCAGCATTTT.

V usage is TRBV2 and J usage is TRBJ2-7, with D uncertain. Germline loops: CDR1 SNHLY, CDR2 FYNNEI. V lost 3 bases to trimming and J lost 3 bases, with 3 bases between them. This CDR3 has 11 amino acids. This chain's CDR3 is CASSENYEQYF. Written as DNA, the CDR3 is TGTGCCAGCAGTGAGAACTACGAGCAGTACTTC.

The chain has TRBV4-1 and TRBJ2-3; D is perhaps TRBD2 (5 bases). The CDR3 length is 15 residues. Germline V gene lookup returns CDR1 MGHRA and CDR2 YSYEKL. V shed 0 bases and J shed 1 base, with 8 bases lying between them. CDR3: CASSQDFGGTDTQYF. In nucleotides, the CDR3 is TGCGCCAGCAGCCAAGATTTCGGGGGCACAGATACGCAGTATTTT.

The chain recombines TRBV9 with TRBJ1-1; weak D call: TRBD1 (5 bases). CDR1 is SGDLS, CDR2 YYNGEE, per germline. V gave up 1 base and J gave up 1 base, with 8 bases separating them. The CDR3 extends over 14 amino acids. The CDR3 DNA reads TGTGCCAGCAGCGTATCGACAGCGAACACTGAAGCTTTCTTT. Translating gives CASSVSTANTEAFF.

The rearrangement joins TRBV27 to TRBJ1-5; 7 bases fit TRBD1. Germline V gene lookup returns CDR1 MNHEY and CDR2 SMNVEV (reference sequence). V shed 4 bases and J 3 bases; nucleotides not matched to a gene: 3. The CDR3 sequence is 14 residues long. The DNA of the CDR3 is TGTGCCAGCAGTTCACAGGGGTACAATCAGCCCCAGCATTTT. Amino acids: CASSSQGYNQPQHF.

The chain carries TRBV9 and TRBJ2-1; D remains ambiguous. The V end was cut by 4 bases, the J end by 5 bases, with 16 bases between. Per germline, CDR1 SGDLS and CDR2 YYNGEE. The CDR3 loop spans 15 amino acids. CDR3 DNA sequence: TGTGCCAGCAGCCACCACTCCGGATCCAACAATGAGCAGTTCTTC. Its translation: CASSHHSGSNNEQFF.

The V gene is TRBV28, the J gene TRBJ2-7; 12 bases are a match to TRBD2. The junction had 8 bases not matched to a gene; V was cut back by 7 bases and J by 7 bases. Germline lookup yields CDR1 MDHEN and CDR2 SYDVKM. This CDR3 has 14 amino acids. This CDR3 reads CASILTSGSFEQYF. The CDR3 region has the DNA TGTGCCAGCATTCTGACTAGCGGGAGTTTTGAGCAGTACTTC.

The chain has TRBV23-1 and TRBJ2-7; a possible D gene is TRBD2 (6 bases). TRBV23-1 is placed among ORFs of uncertain function. The CDR3 length is 14 residues. Trimming took 4 bases from V and 6 from J, leaving 16 bases between them. The CDR3 loop reads CASSRIRGSGEQYF. The CDR3 DNA follows: TGCGCCAGCAGTCGGATAAGGGGTAGCGGCGAGCAGTACTTC.

V is TRBV7-6 and J is TRBJ2-3, with 7 bases matching TRBD1. CDR1 is SGHVS, CDR2 FNYEAQ, per germline. The CDR3 length is 15 residues. Trimming took 5 bases from V and 2 from J; bases not matched to a gene: 7. DNA of the CDR3: TGTGCCAGCAGCACCGGGACAGAAATCACAGATACGCAGTATTTT. Its protein product is CASSTGTEITDTQYF.

The rearrangement uses TRBV4-2 and TRBJ2-1, with a tentative D call TRBD2 (6 bases). The CDR3 covers 14 residues. CDR1 is LGHNA and CDR2 is YNFKEQ in the germline V gene. Trimming left V 2 bases short and J 6 bases short, with 11 bases between. The CDR3 sequence: CASSQPGDGNEQFF. The CDR3 DNA reads TGTGCCAGCAGCCAACCGGGAGACGGCAATGAGCAGTTCTTC.

The V and J genes are TRBV27 and TRBJ2-7; the match to TRBD1 covers 7 bases. The CDR3 contains 14 residues. The J segment lost 5 bases and the V segment lost 3 bases, leaving 7 bases of the junction unmatched. From germline, CDR1 is MNHEY and CDR2 SMNVEV (reference sequence). CDR3 in DNA: TGTGCCAGCAGTTTGGGGACAGTCCCCCACGAGCAGTACTTC. This sequence encodes CASSLGTVPHEQYF.

This chain joins TRBV19 and TRBJ2-3, with D unresolved. Trimming cost V 0 bases and J 4 bases, with 11 bases left between them. Germline V gene sequence: CDR1 LNHDA, CDR2 SQIVND (reference sequence). The CDR3 loop spans 15 amino acids. This CDR3 reads CASSIEQLGPDTQYF. In DNA form, the CDR3 reads TGTGCCAGTAGTATAGAACAGCTTGGCCCAGATACGCAGTATTTT.

Notes on this clone: This same CDR3 is encoded by further DNA sequences in the sample. The chain carries TRBV5-1 and TRBJ2-1; D may be TRBD1 (5 bases). The V and J ends lost 2 bases and 4 bases respectively, with 10 bases between them. Germline values: CDR1 SGHRS, CDR2 YFSETQ. The CDR3 contains 14 residues. CDR3 DNA: TGCGCCAGCAGCTTCTCAGGGTCATACAATGAGCAGTTCTTC. This codes for CASSFSGSYNEQFF.

V gene TRBV7-9 combines with J gene TRBJ2-5; tentatively, D is TRBD1 or TRBD2 (5 bases each). The CDR3 runs to 14 residues. Per the germline V gene, CDR1 is SEHNR and CDR2 is FQNEAQ (reference sequence). V shed 11 bases and J shed 4 bases, with 20 bases lying between them. The CDR3 spells CALSGRGGGETQYF. CDR3 nucleotide sequence: TGTGCCTTAAGCGGAAGGGGCGGTGGAGAGACCCAGTACTTC.

V usage is TRBV27 and J usage is TRBJ2-2; D call uncertain. V lost 5 bases and J lost 2, with 9 bases in between. The CDR3 is 14 residues long. Germline CDR1 and CDR2: MNHEY and SMNVEV (reference sequence). The chain's CDR3 is CASSPWTNTGELFF. The CDR3, as DNA: TGTGCCAGCAGTCCCTGGACCAACACCGGGGAGCTGTTTTTT.

This chain connects TRBV11-2 to TRBJ2-6; D might be TRBD1 (6 bases). Per the germline V gene, CDR1 is SGHAT and CDR2 is FQNNGV. The CDR3 is made up of 18 amino acids. Between the trimmed V and J ends, which lost 6 bases and 0 bases, there was a span of 18 bases. CDR3 DNA: TGTGCCAGCAGAACCTCGGGACACCCTAGCTCTGGGGCCAACGTCCTGACTTTC. It is translated as CASRTSGHPSSGANVLTF.

The chain is built from TRBV28 and TRBJ2-1; 12 nucleotides line up with TRBD2. The CDR3 contains 16 residues. CDR1 is MDHEN and CDR2 is SYDVKM in the germline V gene. The V segment lost 6 bases and the J segment 7 bases; nucleotides outside the gene matches: 10. In DNA, the CDR3 is TGTGCCAGCAGGCCCCCACTAGCGGGAGGACGGAATGAGCAGTTCTTC. It yields the protein CASRPPLAGGRNEQFF. Full variable domain (missing parts from reference TRBV28 and TRBJ2-1): DVKVTQSSRYLVKRTGEKVFLECVQDMDHENMFWYRQDPGLGLRLIYFSYDVKMKEKGDIPEGYSVSREKKERFSLILESASTNQTSMYLCASRPPLAGGRNEQFFGPGTRLTVL.

The chain joins TRBV7-2 to TRBJ2-1; 11 nucleotides line up with TRBD2. J was trimmed by 9 bases and V by 7 bases; bases with no gene match: 23. The V gene's germline CDR1 is SGHTA and CDR2 FQGNSA. This CDR3 contains 19 residues. CDR3 protein: CASTPGQGLAEALIGEQFF. The CDR3 DNA sequence: TGTGCCAGCACCCCTGGGCAGGGACTAGCGGAAGCCTTAATTGGTGAGCAGTTCTTC.

This rearrangement joins TRBV5-1 to TRBJ1-1, with 8 positions matching TRBD1. The CDR3 sequence is 15 residues long. V shed 2 bases, J shed 0 bases, and the junction held 3 bases outside the gene matches. Germline values: CDR1 SGHRS, CDR2 YFSETQ. The CDR3 is CASSFGQGMNTEAFF. The CDR3 DNA reads TGCGCCAGCAGCTTCGGACAGGGCATGAACACTGAAGCTTTCTTT.